What follows are 16 T cell receptor beta chains derived from one specimen sequenced in a study of response to subunit inactivated influenza vaccine. TCRdb reprocessed the RT-PCR reads with MiXCR, giving one entry per CDR3 protein. The sample shows about 300,000 distinct CDR3 sequences, 21% of them seen only once. This sample comprised PBMCs from blood, obtained 21 months after vaccination. The receptor source for this set is a man aged 50-75 years who received an inactivated influenza vaccine.

The J gene is TRBJ2-3, the V gene TRBV5-6; 7 nucleotides agree with TRBD1. Germline trimming cut 4 bases from V and 2 bases from J; bases unmatched to any gene: 4. This CDR3 spans 14 amino acids. Germline V gene data show CDR1 as SGHDT and CDR2 as YYEEEE. The CDR3 sequence: CASSPDRTTDTQYF. The CDR3 region has the DNA TGTGCCAGCAGCCCGGACAGGACCACAGATACGCAGTATTTT.

This clonotype was seen a handful of times. This sequence joins TRBV20-1 and TRBJ1-5; D remains ambiguous. Trimming pared 0 bases from V and 4 bases from J, leaving 1 base between. This CDR3 has 11 residues. Germline CDR1 DFQATT, CDR2 SNEGSKA (reference sequence). CDR3 amino acids: CSARDNQPQHF. CDR3 DNA sequence: TGCAGTGCTAGAGATAATCAGCCCCAGCATTTT.

This clonotype has more than one count but fewer than ten. The CDR3 here is CAISDGETGISPSQYF. The CDR3 DNA sequence: TGTGCCATCAGCGACGGTGAAACGGGGATCTCCCCCTCCCAGTACTTC. The gene calls are TRBV10-3 and TRBJ2-7; D is possibly TRBD2 (5 bases). Germline CDR1 is ENHRY and CDR2 is SYGVKD. The CDR3 extends over 16 amino acids. V dropped 6 bases and J dropped 10 bases, with 28 bases sitting between them.

This clonotype was picked up a small number of times. The V call is TRBV7-9, the J call TRBJ2-2, with D maybe TRBD2 (6 bases). The ends were cut back, 4 bases at V and 3 bases at J, with 15 bases in the middle. The CDR3 sequence is 16 residues long. Germline V CDR1 and CDR2: SEHNR, FQNEAQ (reference sequence). The CDR3 protein is CASSSEGGMDTGELFF. The CDR3 DNA follows: TGTGCCAGCAGCTCCGAAGGAGGGATGGACACCGGGGAGCTGTTTTTT.

The chain recombines TRBV12-3 or TRBV12-4 with TRBJ2-7; TRBD1 is a possible D gene (6 bases). V was clipped by 0 bases and J by 4 bases, with 10 bases between them. This CDR3 is built from 14 residues. The chain's CDR3 is CASSLAPRGYEQYF. CDR3 sequence (DNA): TGTGCCAGCAGTTTAGCGCCAAGGGGGTACGAGCAGTACTTC.

This clonotype was seen at least ten times. This chain connects TRBV2 to TRBJ2-5, with D unresolved. CDR3 size: 15 residues. Germline CDR1 is SNHLY and CDR2 is FYNNEI. Trimming stripped 1 base from V and 3 bases from J, with 12 bases between. CDR3 amino acids: CASSEGVDREETQYF. In DNA, the CDR3 is TGTGCCAGCAGTGAAGGGGTTGACCGAGAAGAGACCCAGTACTTC.

This clonotype was observed a few times. The chain carries TRBV29-1 and TRBJ1-3; 8 bases are shared with TRBD1. Germline CDR1 SQVTM, CDR2 ANQGSEA. V shed 3 bases and J 3 bases; nucleotides not matched to a gene: 4. There are 14 residues in the CDR3. The CDR3 region is CSVETGAIGNTIYF. The CDR3 DNA reads TGCAGCGTTGAGACAGGGGCTATTGGAAACACCATATATTTT.

This clonotype was counted a few times. The chain uses TRBV14 and TRBJ1-2; D gene uncertain. CDR1 SGHDN and CDR2 FVKESK come from the germline V gene. The CDR3 has 13 residues. V was pared by 0 bases and J by 3 bases, with 5 bases between. CDR3 loop: CASSQESHYGYTF. CDR3 coding DNA: TGTGCCAGCAGCCAAGAATCTCACTATGGCTACACCTTC.

Here the CDR3 DNA reads TGTGCCAGCAGCGTCGGGGACTACTCTGGGGCCAACGTCCTGACTTTC. Its protein product is CASSVGDYSGANVLTF. J is TRBJ2-6 and V is TRBV9; the match to TRBD2 covers 7 bases. V lost 2 bases, J lost 0 bases, and 2 bases stayed unmatched. The CDR3 is made up of 16 amino acids. Germline V gene sequence: CDR1 SGDLS, CDR2 YYNGEE. Complete variable domain (other parts from reference TRBV9 and TRBJ2-6): DSGVTQTPKHLITATGQRVTLRCSPRSGDLSVYWYQQSLDQGLQFLIQYYNGEERAKGNILERFSAQQFPDLHSELNLSSLELGDSALYFCASSVGDYSGANVLTFGAGSRLTVL.

This chain connects TRBV3-1 to TRBJ2-2; the D is unclear. Germline V gives CDR1 LGHDT, CDR2 YNNKEL (reference sequence). The CDR3 runs 14 residues. The V end lost 4 bases, the J end lost 6 bases, and 12 bases lay between the germline ends. CDR3 protein: CASSPDGRSGELFF. CDR3 coding DNA: TGTGCCAGCAGCCCCGACGGCAGGTCCGGGGAGCTGTTTTTT.

The V gene is TRBV4-2, the J gene TRBJ1-2, with D unclear. Trimming took off 0 bases at V and 4 bases at J, with 15 bases between the two ends. The germline V gene has CDR1 LGHNA and CDR2 YNFKEQ. The CDR3 length is 16 residues. The DNA for the CDR3 is TGTGCCAGCAGCCAAGATGGAGGTTCCCAATCCTATGGCTACACCTTC. This sequence encodes CASSQDGGSQSYGYTF.

The rearrangement links TRBV5-1 to TRBJ2-2; TRBD1 aligns across 7 bases. This CDR3 comprises 15 residues. The germline CDR1 and CDR2 sequences are SGHRS and YFSETQ. V gave up 4 bases and J gave up 14 bases; unmatched junction bases: 17. The CDR3 DNA reads TGCGCCAGCAGCCAGAGCGCCGGAAAACAGGGGTATCTGTTTTTT. It specifies CASSQSAGKQGYLFF.

This clonotype was seen once. The CDR3, as DNA: TGTGCCAGCTCCAGGACAGGGGTGACTGAAGCTTTCTTT. This encodes CASSRTGVTEAFF. This sequence joins TRBV18 and TRBJ1-1; 9 bases agree with TRBD1. Germline V lookup: CDR1 KGHSH, CDR2 LQKENI. Germline trimming cut 6 bases from V and 5 bases from J; bases unmatched to any gene: 4. The CDR3 extends over 13 amino acids.

About this clonotype itself: Relative to the germline gene, one junction end is altered; a read error may explain this. The chain couples TRBV7-7 to TRBJ2-2; D is uncertain. The CDR3 runs 14 residues. Germline CDR1 and CDR2: SSHAT and FNYEAQ (reference sequence). The chain's CDR3 is CASSSAWNTGELFF. The CDR3 region has the DNA TGTGCTAGCAGCTCGGCGTGGAACACCGGGGAGCTGTTTTTT.

The V gene is TRBV5-5, the J gene TRBJ2-1; D is unclear. This CDR3 region has 15 residues. Per the germline V gene, CDR1 is SGHKS and CDR2 is YYEKEE (reference sequence). Trimming pared 1 base from V and 5 bases from J, leaving 13 bases between. The CDR3 loop is CASSLKVAIHNEQFF. CDR3 coding DNA: TGTGCCAGCAGCTTGAAAGTGGCAATTCACAATGAGCAGTTCTTC.

This clonotype was detected ten times or more. The CDR3 sequence: CSVKGDYRSSYEQYF. The CDR3, as DNA: TGCAGCGTCAAAGGGGACTACCGGAGCTCCTACGAGCAGTACTTC. This chain links TRBV29-1 with TRBJ2-7; 7 positions match TRBD2. This CDR3 spans 15 amino acids. Trimming removed 6 bases from V and 0 bases from J; junction bases left unmatched: 11. CDR1 and CDR2 (germline): SQVTM, ANQGSEA.